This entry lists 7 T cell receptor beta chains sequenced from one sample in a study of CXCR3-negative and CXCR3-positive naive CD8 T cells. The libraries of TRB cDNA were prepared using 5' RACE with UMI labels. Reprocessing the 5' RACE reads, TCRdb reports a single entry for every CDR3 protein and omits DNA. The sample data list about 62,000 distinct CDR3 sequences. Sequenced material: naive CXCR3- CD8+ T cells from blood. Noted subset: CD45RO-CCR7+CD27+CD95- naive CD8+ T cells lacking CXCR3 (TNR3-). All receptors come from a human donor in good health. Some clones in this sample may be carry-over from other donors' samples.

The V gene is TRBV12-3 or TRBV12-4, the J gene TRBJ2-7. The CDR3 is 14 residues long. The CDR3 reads CASSLAIENYEQYF.

Here the CDR3 reads CASSIVGGEQFF. The genes are TRBV19 and TRBJ2-1; the TCRdb D gene call, TRBD1, has no DNA to confirm it. The germline V gene encodes CDR1 LNHDA and CDR2 SQIVND (reference sequence). This CDR3 spans 12 amino acids. Full variable domain (remainder filled in from reference TRBV19 and TRBJ2-1): DGGITQSPKYLFRKEGQNVTLSCEQNLNHDAMYWYRQDPGQGLRLIYYSQIVNDFQKGDIAEGYSVSREKKESFPLTVTSAQKNPTAFYLCASSIVGGEQFFGPGTRLTVL.

CDR3 region: CASSGPRGYEQYF. The chain uses TRBV9 and TRBJ2-7; TCRdb calls TRBD1, which cannot be checked without DNA. The CDR3 totals 13 residues. Germline CDR1 reads SGDLS; CDR2 reads YYNGEE.

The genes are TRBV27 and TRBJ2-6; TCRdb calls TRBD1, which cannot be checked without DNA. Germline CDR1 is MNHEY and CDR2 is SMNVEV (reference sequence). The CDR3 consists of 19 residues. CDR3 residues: CASITWTGGNSPGANVLTF.

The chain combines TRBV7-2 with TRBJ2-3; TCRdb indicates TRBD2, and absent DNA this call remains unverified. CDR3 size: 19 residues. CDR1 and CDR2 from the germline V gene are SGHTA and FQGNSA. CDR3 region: CASSLGLAGGLIVTDTQYF.

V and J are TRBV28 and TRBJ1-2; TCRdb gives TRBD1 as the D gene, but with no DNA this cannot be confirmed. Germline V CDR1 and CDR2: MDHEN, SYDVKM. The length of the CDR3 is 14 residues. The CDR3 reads CASSLGTAVYGYTF.

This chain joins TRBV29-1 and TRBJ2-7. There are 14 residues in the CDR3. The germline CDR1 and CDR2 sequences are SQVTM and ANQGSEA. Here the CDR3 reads CSVEEDGSSYEQYF.